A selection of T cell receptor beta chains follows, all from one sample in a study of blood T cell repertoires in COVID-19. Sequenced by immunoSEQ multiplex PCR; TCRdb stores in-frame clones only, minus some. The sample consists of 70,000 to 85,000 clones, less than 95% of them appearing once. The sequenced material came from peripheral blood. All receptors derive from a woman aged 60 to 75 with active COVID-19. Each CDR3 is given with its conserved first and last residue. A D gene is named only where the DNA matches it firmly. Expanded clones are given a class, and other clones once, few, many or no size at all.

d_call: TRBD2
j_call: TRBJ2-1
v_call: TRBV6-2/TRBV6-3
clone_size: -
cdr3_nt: TGTGCCAGCAGTTACGTCGGGGGGTCAGGGAGCTCCTACAATGAGCAGTTCTTC
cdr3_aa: CASSYVGGSGSSYNEQFF

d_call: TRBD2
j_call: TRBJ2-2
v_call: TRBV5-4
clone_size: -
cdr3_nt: TGTGCCAGCAGCCAACGACTAGCATGGAACACCGGGGAGCTGTTTTTT
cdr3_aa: CASSQRLAWNTGELFF

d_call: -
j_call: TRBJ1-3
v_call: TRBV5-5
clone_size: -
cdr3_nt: TGTGCCAGCGGCGAAGACAGCTTTTCTGGAAACACCATATATTTT
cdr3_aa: CASGEDSFSGNTIYF

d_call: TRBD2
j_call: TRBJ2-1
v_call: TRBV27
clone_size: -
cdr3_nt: TGTGCCACGTCACCGGGGGGATCCTACAATGAGCAGTTCTTC
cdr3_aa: CATSPGGSYNEQFF

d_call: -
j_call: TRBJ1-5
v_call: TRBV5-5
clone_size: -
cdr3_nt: TGTGCCAGCAGCTTAAATAGCCCCTATAGCAATCAGCCCCAGCATTTT
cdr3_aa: CASSLNSPYSNQPQHF

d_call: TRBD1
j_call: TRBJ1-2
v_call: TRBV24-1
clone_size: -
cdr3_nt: TGTGCCACCAGTGATTCCGGGGGACAGAGCTACTATGGCTACACCTTC
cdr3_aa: CATSDSGGQSYYGYTF

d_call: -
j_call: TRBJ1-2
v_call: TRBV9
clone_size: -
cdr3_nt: TGTGCCAGCAGCGTGGTTGGAGGGGCCAGGGGCTACACCTTC
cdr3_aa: CASSVVGGARGYTF

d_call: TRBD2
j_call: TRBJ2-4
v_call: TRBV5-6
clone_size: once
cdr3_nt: TGTGCCAGCAGCTTGGCGGCGGGGGTCAGGGCCAAAAACATTCAGTACTTC
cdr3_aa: CASSLAAGVRAKNIQYF

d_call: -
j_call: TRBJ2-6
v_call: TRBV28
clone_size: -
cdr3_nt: TGTGCCAGCAGTGTCCCGGGGAGATCTGGGGCCAACGTCCTGACTTTC
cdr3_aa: CASSVPGRSGANVLTF

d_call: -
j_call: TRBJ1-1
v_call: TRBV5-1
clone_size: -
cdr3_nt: TGCGCCAGCAGCTTGGCCAGCGCGGGCCCGGGGAGCATGAACACTGAAGCTTTCTTT
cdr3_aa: CASSLASAGPGSMNTEAFF

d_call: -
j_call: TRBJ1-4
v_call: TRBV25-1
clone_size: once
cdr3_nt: TGTGCCAGCAGTGAAAGATCCACCTCCACTGGAAAACTGTTTTTT
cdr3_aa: CASSERSTSTGKLFF

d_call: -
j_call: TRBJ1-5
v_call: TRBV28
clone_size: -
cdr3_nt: TGTGCCAGCAGAGGGGATCAGCCCCAGCATTTT
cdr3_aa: CASRGDQPQHF

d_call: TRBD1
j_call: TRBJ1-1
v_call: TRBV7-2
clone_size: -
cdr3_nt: TGTGCCAGCAGCGGCACAGGGGCTCCTGGCGCTGAAGCTTTCTTT
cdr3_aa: CASSGTGAPGAEAFF

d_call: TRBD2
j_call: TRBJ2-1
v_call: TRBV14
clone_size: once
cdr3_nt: TGTGCCAGCAGCCACCTAGCGGACTTTTACAATGAGCAGTTCTTC
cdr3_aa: CASSHLADFYNEQFF

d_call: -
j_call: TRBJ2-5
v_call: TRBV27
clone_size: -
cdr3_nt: TGTGCCAGCAGTTTATTGGGGAGGACCTCCGCGAAGACCCAGTACTTC
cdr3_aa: CASSLLGRTSAKTQYF

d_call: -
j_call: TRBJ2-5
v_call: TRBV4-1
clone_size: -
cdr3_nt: TGCGCCAGCAGCCTCGGACAGGACTACCTTGGGGAGACCCAGTACTTC
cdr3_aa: CASSLGQDYLGETQYF

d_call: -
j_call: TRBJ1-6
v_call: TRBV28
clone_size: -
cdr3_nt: TGTGCCAGCAGGCCAGACAGTAGCTCCTATAATTCACCCCTCCACTTT
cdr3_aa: CASRPDSSSYNSPLHF

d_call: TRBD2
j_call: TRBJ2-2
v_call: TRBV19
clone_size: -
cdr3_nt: TGTGCCAGTAGTGCGGGAGGGCCGGATGGGGAGCTGTTTTTC
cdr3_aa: CASSAGGPDGELFF

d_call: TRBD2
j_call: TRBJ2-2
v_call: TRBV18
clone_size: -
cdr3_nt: TGTGCCAGCTCACTTTCGTCAGCGGGAGGTGCCGGGGAGCTGTTTTTT
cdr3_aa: CASSLSSAGGAGELFF

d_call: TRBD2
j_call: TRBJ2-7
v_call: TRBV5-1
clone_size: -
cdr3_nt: TGCGCCAGCAGCTTGGTTACAGCGGGAGGGCCGGGGGACGAGCAGTACTTC
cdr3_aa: CASSLVTAGGPGDEQYF

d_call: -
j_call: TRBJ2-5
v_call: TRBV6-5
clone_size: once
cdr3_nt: TGTGCCAGCAGTAACAGGGATGGGGTGGAGACCCAGTACTTC
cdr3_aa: CASSNRDGVETQYF

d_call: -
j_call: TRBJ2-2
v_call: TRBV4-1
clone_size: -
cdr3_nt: TGCGCCAGCAGCCAAGATACTCGTAGTACCGGGGAGCTGTTTTTT
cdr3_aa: CASSQDTRSTGELFF

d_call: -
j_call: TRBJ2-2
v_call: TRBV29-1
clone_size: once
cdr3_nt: TGCAGCGTTGAGACGGGGTTAGCCGGGGAGCTGTTTTTT
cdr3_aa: CSVETGLAGELFF

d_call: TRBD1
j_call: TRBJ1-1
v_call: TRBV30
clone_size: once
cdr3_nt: TGTGCCTGGAAGGTTGACAGGGTCACTGAAGCTTTCTTT
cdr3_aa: CAWKVDRVTEAFF

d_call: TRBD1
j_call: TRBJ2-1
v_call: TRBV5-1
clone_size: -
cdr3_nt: TGCGCCAGCAGCTTGGAGGGGACAGCCAGCAATGAGCAGTTCTTC
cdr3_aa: CASSLEGTASNEQFF

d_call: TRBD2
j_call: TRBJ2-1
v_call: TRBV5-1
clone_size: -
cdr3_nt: TGCGCCAGCAGCGGGGGACTAGCGGGGGACAATGAGCAGTTCTTC
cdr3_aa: CASSGGLAGDNEQFF

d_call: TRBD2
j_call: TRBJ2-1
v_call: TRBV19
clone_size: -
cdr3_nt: TGTGCCAGTAGTATTGGACTAGCGGGAGGGCCGAGGTCTAATGAGCAGTTCTTC
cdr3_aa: CASSIGLAGGPRSNEQFF

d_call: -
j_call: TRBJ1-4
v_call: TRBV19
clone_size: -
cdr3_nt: TGTGCCAGTAGTCGAGCGAGGGAAAAACTGTTTTTT
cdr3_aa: CASSRAREKLFF

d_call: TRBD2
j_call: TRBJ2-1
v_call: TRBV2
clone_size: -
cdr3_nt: TGTGCCAGCAGTGAGGAGCTAGCGGGACGCAATGAGCAGTTCTTC
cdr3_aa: CASSEELAGRNEQFF

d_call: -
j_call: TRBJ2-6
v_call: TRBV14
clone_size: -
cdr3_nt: TGTGCCAGCAGCCAATTTACAGGGTCTGGGGCCAACGTCCTGACTTTC
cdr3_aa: CASSQFTGSGANVLTF

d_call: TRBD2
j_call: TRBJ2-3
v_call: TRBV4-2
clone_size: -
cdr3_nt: TGTGCCATGCCCCTACTAGCGGAGCCCGGAGATACGCAGTATTTT
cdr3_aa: CAMPLLAEPGDTQYF

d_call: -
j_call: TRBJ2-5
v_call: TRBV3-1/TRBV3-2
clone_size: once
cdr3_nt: TGTGCCAGCAGCCTCCGTGGCGGAGGCGAGACCCAGTACTTC
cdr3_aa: CASSLRGGGETQYF

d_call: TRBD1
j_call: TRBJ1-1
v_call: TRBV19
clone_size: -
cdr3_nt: TGTGCCAGTAGCCTCGACAGGGGAGTTGGTGGAGCTTTCTTT
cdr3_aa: CASSLDRGVGGAFF

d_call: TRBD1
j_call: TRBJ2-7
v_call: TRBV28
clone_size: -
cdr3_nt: TGTGCCAGCAGGGGACAGGGTGAGCGGTACGAGCAGTACTTC
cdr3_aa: CASRGQGERYEQYF

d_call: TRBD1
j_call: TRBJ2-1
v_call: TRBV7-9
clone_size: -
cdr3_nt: TGTGCCAGCAACAGGGGTAATGAGCAGTTCTTC
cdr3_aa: CASNRGNEQFF

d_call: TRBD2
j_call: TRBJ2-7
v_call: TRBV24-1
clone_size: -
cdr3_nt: TGTGCCACCCCCCCCGCGGGAGGGCCTTACGAGCAGTACTTC
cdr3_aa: CATPPAGGPYEQYF